The sequence of this T cell receptor (beta chain) was determined in a study of blood T cell repertoires in COVID-19. Assay used: immunoSEQ multiplex PCR; TCRdb lists only in-frame clones, some missing. The table has approximately 170,000 clones, 80% seen once. V was pared by 6 bases and J by 5 bases, with 17 bases between. Per the germline V gene, CDR1 is MNHEY and CDR2 is SVGAGI. This CDR3 is 14 amino acids long. The TCR comes from a man aged 40-50 years who had recovered from COVID-19. The V gene is TRBV6-5, the J gene TRBJ2-7; a possible D gene is TRBD1 (6 bases). Sequenced sample: PBMCs or T cells enriched from blood (not recorded which). CDR3: CASRPGHKGDEQYF. The CDR3 coding sequence is TGTGCCAGCAGGCCGGGACATAAAGGAGACGAGCAGTACTTC.